Below are 22 T cell receptor beta chains sequenced from a single sample in a study of cytomegalovirus exposure and HLA in healthy donors. The study ran its PCR with 60 Vbeta and 13 Jbeta primers. Clones were read by immunoSEQ multiplex PCR, and TCRdb kept only the in-frame ones, dropping some. The data hold 150,000 to 200,000 clones, with 68% observed a single time. The sequenced sample consisted of PBMCs. Receptor source: a man aged 45 to 65 in good health and CMV-seronegative.

The chain recombines TRBV7-8 with TRBJ1-1; TRBD1 matches at 7 bases. The CDR3 is 14 residues long. With V trimmed by 5 bases and J by 4 bases, 7 bases remained unmatched. From germline, CDR1 is SGHVS and CDR2 FQNEAQ. CDR3 in amino acids: CASSLTGWGTEAFF. The CDR3 DNA reads TGTGCCAGCAGCCTGACAGGGTGGGGCACTGAAGCTTTCTTT.

This sequence joins TRBV7-2 and TRBJ1-1; 8 bases line up with TRBD1. Germline CDR1 reads SGHTA; CDR2 reads FQGNSA. This CDR3 spans 15 amino acids. With V trimmed by 5 bases and J by 2 bases, 7 bases remained unmatched. CDR3 in amino acids: CASSPLPGGNTEAFF. The CDR3 coding sequence is TGTGCCAGCAGCCCCCTCCCAGGGGGCAACACTGAAGCTTTCTTT.

This clone was observed a handful of times. V is TRBV21-1 and J is TRBJ1-1; the table gives TRBD1 as D, unverified against the DNA. TRBV21-1 is described as a pseudogene. This CDR3 has 16 residues. In DNA form, the CDR3 reads TGTGCCAGCAGCGTCGTATCTACAGGGTTGAACACTGAAGCTTTCTTT. It encodes CASSVVSTGLNTEAFF.

The chain employs TRBV25-1 and TRBJ2-7, with TRBD1 identical over 7 bases. V shed 5 bases and J 6 bases; nucleotides not matched to a gene: 4. Germline V gene data show CDR1 as MGHDK and CDR2 as SYGVNS. This CDR3 is 12 amino acids long. The CDR3, as DNA: TGTGCCAGCAGTAGGGGGCAGGGCGAGCAGTACTTC. Amino acid sequence: CASSRGQGEQYF.

This chain connects TRBV6-6 to TRBJ2-1, with 7 bases identical to TRBD1. CDR1 is MNHNY and CDR2 is SVGAGI in the germline V gene (reference sequence). The CDR3 contains 12 residues. Germline trimming cut 7 bases from V and 4 bases from J; bases unmatched to any gene: 1. This CDR3 reads CASTGGYNEQFF. The CDR3 region has the DNA TGTGCCAGCACAGGGGGTTACAATGAGCAGTTCTTC.

The chain's CDR3 is CASSIQRVSTDTQYF. The CDR3 coding sequence is TGTGCCAGCAGCATTCAGCGGGTGAGCACAGATACGCAGTATTTT. The chain uses TRBV7-8 and TRBJ2-3; a possible D gene is TRBD2 (6 bases). The CDR3 runs to 15 residues. Trimming cost V 5 bases and J 0 bases, with 12 bases left between them. Per germline, CDR1 SGHVS and CDR2 FQNEAQ.

CDR3 protein: CASSLDNEQFF. The CDR3 DNA sequence: TGCGCCAGCAGCCTCGACAATGAGCAGTTCTTC. V usage is TRBV5-1 and J usage is TRBJ2-1; D remains ambiguous. Germline V gene lookup returns CDR1 SGHRS and CDR2 YFSETQ. The V end lost 4 bases, the J end lost 5 bases, and 4 bases lay between the germline ends. The CDR3 loop spans 11 amino acids.

This chain uses TRBV6-1 with TRBJ1-2; 8 nucleotides agree with TRBD1. CDR1 is MNHNS and CDR2 is SASEGT in the germline V gene. The CDR3 is 15 residues long. V lost 6 bases and J lost 6; bases outside the gene matches: 12. Here the CDR3 reads CASSTGQGGHHGYTF. The CDR3 nucleotides are TGTGCCAGCAGCACCGGACAGGGAGGGCACCATGGCTACACCTTC.

The chain couples TRBV25-1 to TRBJ2-3; D possibly corresponds to TRBD1 (6 bases). CDR1 MGHDK and CDR2 SYGVNS come from the germline V gene. The CDR3 has 15 residues. V was cut by 5 bases and J by 2 bases, with 14 bases left in between. The CDR3 bases are TGTGCCAGCAGTAGGTGGCAGGGGAACACAGATACGCAGTATTTT. Its protein product is CASSRWQGNTDTQYF.

This chain uses TRBV7-8 with TRBJ2-7; TRBD1 agrees at 12 bases. Germline V gene lookup returns CDR1 SGHVS and CDR2 FQNEAQ. V was clipped by 5 bases and J by 6 bases; unmatched bases: 5. CDR3 length: 14 amino acids. The CDR3 nucleotides read TGTGCCAGCAGCCCGAAGGGACAGGGGGCCGAGCAGTACTTC. This codes for CASSPKGQGAEQYF.

CDR3 nucleotides: TGTGCCAGCAGTTTACCCGTCCGGCCCCTTACACCGGGACAGGGAACCTACGAGCAGTACTTC. Translated: CASSLPVRPLTPGQGTYEQYF. The rearrangement links TRBV28 to TRBJ2-7, with TRBD1 identical over 9 bases. Per the germline V gene, CDR1 is MDHEN and CDR2 is SYDVKM. V trimming: 2 bases; J trimming: 2 bases; junction bases outside the gene matches: 22. There are 21 residues in the CDR3.

CDR3 loop: CASGAGTVKETQYF. CDR3 DNA: TGTGCTAGTGGTGCCGGGACAGTAAAAGAGACCCAGTACTTC. This chain connects TRBV12-5 to TRBJ2-5, with 7 bases lining up with TRBD1. The CDR3 has 14 amino acids. J was trimmed by 3 bases and V by 5 bases; bases with no gene match: 6. The germline CDR1 and CDR2 sequences are LGHNT and FRNRAP.

This chain connects TRBV19 to TRBJ1-5; 10 nucleotides agree with TRBD1. The CDR3 is made up of 15 amino acids. Unmatched junction bases numbered 7, after V lost 7 bases and J lost 4 bases. CDR1 and CDR2 from the germline V gene are LNHDA and SQIVND (reference sequence). DNA for the CDR3: TGTGCCAGTAACCCAAGGGGACAGGGGAATCAGCCCCAGCATTTT. Protein: CASNPRGQGNQPQHF.

A single count supports this clone. This chain joins TRBV7-8 and TRBJ2-1, with 9 bases identical to TRBD2. This CDR3 comprises 16 residues. Per the germline V gene, CDR1 is SGHVS and CDR2 is FQNEAQ. V lost 4 bases, J lost 8 bases, and 12 bases stayed unmatched. CDR3 coding DNA: TGTGCCAGCAGCTCGGGTGAGCGGGGGGTCTCGGATGAGCAGTTCTTC. It encodes CASSSGERGVSDEQFF.

The chain couples TRBV5-6 to TRBJ2-7; 9 bases align to TRBD1. The CDR3 is 13 residues long. Trimming at V came to 4 bases and at J to 6 bases, leaving 5 bases not matched to a gene. Germline V gives CDR1 SGHDT, CDR2 YYEEEE. The DNA for the CDR3 is TGTGCCAGCAGCCCTTTACAGGGGGCCGAGCAGTACTTC. Protein product: CASSPLQGAEQYF.

The chain joins TRBV16 to TRBJ2-1, with D perhaps matching TRBD1 (6 bases). Germline assignment: CDR1 KGHSY and CDR2 FQNENV. V gave up 1 base and J gave up 7 bases, with 8 bases separating them. The CDR3 is 13 residues long. CDR3 region: CASSQLGGNEQFF. The DNA of the CDR3 is TGTGCCAGCAGCCAATTAGGGGGTAATGAGCAGTTCTTC. Drawing the rest from reference TRBV16 and TRBJ2-1, the complete variable domain is GEEVAQTPKHLVRGEGQKAKLYCAPIKGHSYVFWYQQVLKNEFKFLISFQNENVFDETGMPKERFSAKCLPNSPCSLEIQATKLEDSAVYFCASSQLGGNEQFFGPGTRLTVL.

The chain employs TRBV19 and TRBJ1-2; 9 bases match TRBD1. The CDR3 contains 15 residues. V was clipped by 5 bases and J by 6 bases; unmatched bases: 10. Germline V CDR1 and CDR2: LNHDA, SQIVND (reference sequence). The CDR3 loop reads CASSFPGQGFNGYTF. The CDR3 coding sequence is TGTGCCAGTAGTTTTCCGGGACAGGGTTTCAATGGCTACACCTTC.

The chain carries TRBV25-1 and TRBJ1-4; tentatively, D is TRBD1 (6 bases). Trimming stripped 4 bases from V and 7 bases from J, with 16 bases between. The CDR3 runs 15 residues. Germline V CDR1 and CDR2: MGHDK, SYGVNS. The CDR3 loop is CASSVWGGLGEKLFF. The CDR3 DNA reads as TGTGCCAGCAGTGTTTGGGGGGGCTTGGGTGAAAAACTGTTTTTT.

This clone has just a few counts. The V and J genes are TRBV25-1 and TRBJ1-6; TRBD1 is a possible D gene (5 bases). Germline assignment: CDR1 MGHDK and CDR2 SYGVNS. CDR3 size: 14 residues. V was cut by 7 bases and J by 7 bases, with 14 bases left in between. Here the CDR3 DNA reads TGTGCCAGCACTAGTGGGGGAGGCAATTCACCCCTCCACTTT. This sequence encodes CASTSGGGNSPLHF.

The chain joins TRBV5-6 to TRBJ1-1; 7 nucleotides align to TRBD1. V shed 4 bases, J shed 4 bases, and the junction held 7 bases outside the gene matches. CDR3 length: 14 amino acids. The germline gives CDR1 SGHDT, CDR2 YYEEEE. CDR3 DNA: TGTGCCAGCAGCCGGGACAGATGGTTCACTGAAGCTTTCTTT. Translated: CASSRDRWFTEAFF.

The V gene is TRBV7-2, the J gene TRBJ1-5, with TRBD1 matching 8 bases. The CDR3 loop spans 12 amino acids. J was trimmed by 13 bases and V by 5 bases; bases with no gene match: 7. Per the germline V gene, CDR1 is SGHTA and CDR2 is FQGNSA. The CDR3: CASSRDRSHQHF. DNA of the CDR3: TGTGCCAGCAGCCGGGACAGGTCCCATCAGCATTTT.

This chain uses TRBV15 with TRBJ2-2; unclear D gene. This CDR3 has 16 residues. V dropped 0 bases and J dropped 6 bases, with 14 bases sitting between them. CDR1 and CDR2 (germline): LNHNV, YYDKDF (reference sequence). The CDR3 protein is CATSREVLRSAGELFF. CDR3 coding DNA: TGTGCCACCAGCAGAGAAGTCCTTCGCTCGGCCGGGGAGCTGTTTTTT.